These T cell receptor beta chains were read from a single sample in a study of cytomegalovirus exposure and HLA in healthy donors. Produced via immunoSEQ multiplex PCR; TCRdb's table is partial and in-frame only. The sample shows 130,000 to 150,000 clones, 70% to 75% of them seen only once. Input material: PBMCs. The receptors were sampled from a human donor in good health. Both conserved end residues are part of each CDR3. The D gene is left open where the match is weak. Where a row states a size, it is once, few, many or the class of an expanded clone; other rows omit it.

>NA|TRBV10-3|TRBJ2-7|NA
CAISDGVGGEQYF
TGTGCCATCAGTGATGGAGTAGGGGGCGAGCAGTACTTC
>TRBD1|TRBV7-9|TRBJ2-6|NA
CASSRPGTGIIGANVLTF
TGTGCCAGCAGTCGTCCCGGGACAGGGATAATTGGGGCCAACGTCCTGACTTTC
>NA|TRBV11-2|TRBJ2-5|NA
CASSPLQETQYF
TGTGCCAGCAGCCCCCTACAAGAGACCCAGTACTTC
>NA|TRBV5-1|TRBJ2-5|NA
CASSPRQASQETQYF
TGCGCCAGCAGCCCACGACAGGCCAGCCAAGAGACCCAGTACTTC
>TRBD1|TRBV27|TRBJ1-5|NA
CASSFRGTGGPQHF
TGTGCCAGCAGTTTTAGGGGGACAGGGGGGCCCCAGCATTTT
>TRBD2|TRBV2|TRBJ2-1|NA
CASSRTSGTNEQFF
TGTGCCAGCAGTCGGACTAGCGGGACCAATGAGCAGTTCTTC
>TRBD2|TRBV10-3|TRBJ2-1|NA
CAISPASGGVQEQFF
TGTGCCATCAGCCCCGCTAGCGGGGGGGTGCAGGAGCAGTTCTTC
>NA|TRBV6-5|TRBJ2-1|NA
CASSYSTGSYNEQFF
TGTGCCAGCAGTTACTCGACAGGCTCCTACAATGAGCAGTTCTTC
>NA|TRBV28|TRBJ1-1|few
CASSQSGVRAFF
TGTGCCAGCAGTCAGTCGGGGGTCCGGGCTTTCTTT
>NA|TRBV27|TRBJ2-7|NA
CASSLSWTDGSYEQYF
TGTGCCAGCAGTTTATCTTGGACAGACGGCTCCTATGAGCAGTACTTC
>NA|TRBV29-1|TRBJ1-1|NA
CSSRGGQGAFF
TGCAGCTCCCGGGGAGGGCAAGGAGCTTTCTTT